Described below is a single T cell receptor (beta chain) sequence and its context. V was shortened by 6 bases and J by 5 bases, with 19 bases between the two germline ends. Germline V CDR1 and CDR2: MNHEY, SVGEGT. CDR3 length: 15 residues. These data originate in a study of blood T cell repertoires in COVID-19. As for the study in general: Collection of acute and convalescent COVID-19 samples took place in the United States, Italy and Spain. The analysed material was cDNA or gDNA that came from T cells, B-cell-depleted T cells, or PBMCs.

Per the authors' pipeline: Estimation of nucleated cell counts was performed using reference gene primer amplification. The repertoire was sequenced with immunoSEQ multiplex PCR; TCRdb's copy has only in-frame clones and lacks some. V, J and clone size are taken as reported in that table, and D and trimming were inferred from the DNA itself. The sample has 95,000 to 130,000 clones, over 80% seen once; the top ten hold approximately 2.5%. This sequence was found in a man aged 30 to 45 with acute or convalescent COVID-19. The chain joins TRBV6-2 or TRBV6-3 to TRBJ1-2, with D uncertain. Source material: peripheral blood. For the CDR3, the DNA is TGTGCCAGCAGCCCGCCCAGGTTTCAATTTTATGGCTACACCTTC. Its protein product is CASSPPRFQFYGYTF.